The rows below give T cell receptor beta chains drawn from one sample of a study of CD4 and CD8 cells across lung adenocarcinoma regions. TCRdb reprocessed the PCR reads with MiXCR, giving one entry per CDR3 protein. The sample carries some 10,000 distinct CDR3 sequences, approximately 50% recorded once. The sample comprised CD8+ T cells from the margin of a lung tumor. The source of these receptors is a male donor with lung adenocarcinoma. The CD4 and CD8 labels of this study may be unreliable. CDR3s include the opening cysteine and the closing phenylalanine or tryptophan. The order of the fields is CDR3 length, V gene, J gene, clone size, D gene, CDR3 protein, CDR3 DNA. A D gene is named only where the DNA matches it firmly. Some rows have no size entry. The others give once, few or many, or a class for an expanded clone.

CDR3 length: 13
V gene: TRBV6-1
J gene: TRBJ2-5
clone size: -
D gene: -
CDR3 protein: CASSQTLQETQYF
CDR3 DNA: TGTGCCAGCAGCCAGACACTCCAAGAGACCCAGTACTTC

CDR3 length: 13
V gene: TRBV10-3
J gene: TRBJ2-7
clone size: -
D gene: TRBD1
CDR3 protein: CAISGDSTYEQYF
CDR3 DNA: TGTGCCATCAGTGGGGACAGCACCTACGAGCAGTACTTC

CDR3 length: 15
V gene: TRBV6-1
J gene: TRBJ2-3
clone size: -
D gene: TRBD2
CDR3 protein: CASSELAGGPDTQTF
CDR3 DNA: TGTGCCAGCAGTGAACTAGCGGGAGGGCCAGATACGCAGACTTTC

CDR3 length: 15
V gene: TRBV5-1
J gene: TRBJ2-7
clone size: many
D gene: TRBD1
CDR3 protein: CASSLAVTGDSEQYF
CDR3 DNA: TGCGCCAGCAGCTTGGCCGTGACAGGGGATTCCGAGCAGTACTTC

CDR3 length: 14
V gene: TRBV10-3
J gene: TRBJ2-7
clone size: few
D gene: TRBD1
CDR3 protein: CAISARDRGGEQYF
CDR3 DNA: TGTGCCATCAGTGCCCGGGACAGGGGAGGCGAGCAGTACTTC

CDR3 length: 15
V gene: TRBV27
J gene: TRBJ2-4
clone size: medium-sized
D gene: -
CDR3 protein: CASSPAGAAKNIQYF
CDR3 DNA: TGTGCCAGCAGCCCAGCGGGTGCGGCCAAAAACATTCAGTACTTC

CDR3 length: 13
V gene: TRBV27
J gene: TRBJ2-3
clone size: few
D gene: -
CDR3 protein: CASSLKEADTQYF
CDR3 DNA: TGTGCCAGCAGTTTAAAAGAGGCAGATACGCAGTATTTT

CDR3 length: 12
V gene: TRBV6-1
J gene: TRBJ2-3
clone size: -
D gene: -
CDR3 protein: CASSRPRDPQYF
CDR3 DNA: TGTGCCAGCAGTCGACCCAGGGATCCGCAGTATTTT

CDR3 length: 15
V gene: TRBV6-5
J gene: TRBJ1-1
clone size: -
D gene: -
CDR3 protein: CASSYSGVMNTEAFF
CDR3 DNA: TGTGCCAGCAGTTACTCGGGGGTGATGAACACTGAAGCTTTCTTT

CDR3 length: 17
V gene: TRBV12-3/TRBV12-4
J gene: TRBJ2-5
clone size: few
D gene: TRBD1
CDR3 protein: CASSLYRGGQAKETQYF
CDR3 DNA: TGTGCCAGCAGTTTATATAGGGGCGGACAGGCTAAAGAGACCCAGTACTTC

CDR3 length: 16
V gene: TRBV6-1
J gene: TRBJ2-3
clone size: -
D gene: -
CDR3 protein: CASAGAGAGDQDTQYF
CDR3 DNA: TGTGCCAGCGCGGGGGCCGGGGCCGGGGACCAAGATACCCAGTATTTC

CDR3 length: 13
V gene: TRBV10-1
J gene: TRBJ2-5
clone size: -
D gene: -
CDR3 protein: CASSDQYQETQYF
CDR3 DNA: TGCGCCAGCAGTGACCAGTACCAAGAGACCCAGTACTTC

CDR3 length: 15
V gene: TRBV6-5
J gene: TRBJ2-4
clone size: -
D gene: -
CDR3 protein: CGSGSGVGAKDIQYF
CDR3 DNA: TGTGGCAGCGGTTCGGGGGTGGGAGCCAAAGACATTCAGTATTTC

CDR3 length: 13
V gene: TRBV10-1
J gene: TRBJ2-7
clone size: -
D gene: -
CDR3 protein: CASSGLAFHEQYF
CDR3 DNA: TGCGCCAGTTCGGGGCTAGCTTTCCACGAGCAGTACTTC

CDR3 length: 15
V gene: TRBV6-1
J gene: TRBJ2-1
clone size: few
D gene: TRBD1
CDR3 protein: CASSITGGSYNEQFF
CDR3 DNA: TGTGCCAGCTCAATAACAGGGGGCTCCTACAATGAGCAGTTCTTC

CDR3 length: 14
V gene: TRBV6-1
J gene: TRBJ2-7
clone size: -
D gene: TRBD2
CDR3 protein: CASRGTSGSYEQYF
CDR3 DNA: TGTGCCAGCAGAGGGACTAGCGGGAGCTACGAGCAGTACTTC

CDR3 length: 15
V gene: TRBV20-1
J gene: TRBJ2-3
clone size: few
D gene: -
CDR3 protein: CSARPGSFFTDTQYF
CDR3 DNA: TGCAGTGCTAGACCGGGGAGTTTTTTCACAGATACGCAGTATTTT

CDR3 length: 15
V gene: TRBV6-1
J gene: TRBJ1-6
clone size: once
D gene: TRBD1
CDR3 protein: CASRTGTGEYSPLHF
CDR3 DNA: TGTGCCAGCAGGACCGGGACAGGGGAATATTCACCCCTCCACTTT

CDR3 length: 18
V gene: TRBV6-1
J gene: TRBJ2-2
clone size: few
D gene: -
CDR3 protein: CASSEALIGGANTGELFF
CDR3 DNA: TGTGCCAGCAGTGAAGCGCTTATTGGGGGAGCGAACACCGGGGAGCTGTTTTTT

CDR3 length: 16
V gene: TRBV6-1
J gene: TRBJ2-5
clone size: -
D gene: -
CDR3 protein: CASSDGGGLAQETQYF
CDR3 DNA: TGTGCTAGCAGTGATGGCGGGGGCCTAGCCCAAGAGACCCAGTACTTC

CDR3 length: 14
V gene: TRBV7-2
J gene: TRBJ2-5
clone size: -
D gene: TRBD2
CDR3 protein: CASSPAGRVETQYF
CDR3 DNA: TGTGCCAGCAGCCCAGCGGGGAGGGTCGAGACCCAGTACTTC

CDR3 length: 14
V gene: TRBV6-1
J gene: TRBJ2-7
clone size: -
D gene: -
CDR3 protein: CASIGGRYSYEQYF
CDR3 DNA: TGTGCCAGCATTGGAGGGCGGTACTCCTACGAGCAGTACTTC

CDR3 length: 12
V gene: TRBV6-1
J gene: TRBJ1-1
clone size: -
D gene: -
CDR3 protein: CASSGGVTEAFF
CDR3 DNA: TGTGCCAGCAGTGGGGGAGTGACGGAAGCTTTCTTT

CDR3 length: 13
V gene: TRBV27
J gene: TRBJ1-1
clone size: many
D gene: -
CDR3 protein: CASSTSKNTEAFF
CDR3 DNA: TGTGCCAGCAGTACCTCAAAGAACACTGAAGCTTTCTTT

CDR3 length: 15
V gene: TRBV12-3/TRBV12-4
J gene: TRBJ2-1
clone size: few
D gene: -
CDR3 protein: CASSFRQVGYNEQFF
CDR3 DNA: TGTGCCAGCAGTTTCCGGCAGGTTGGGTACAATGAGCAGTTCTTC